This T cell receptor (beta chain) was sequenced for a study of T-cell memory formation after mild COVID-19. General study points: Clones which contracted sat mainly in CM and EM if CD4+, and in EMRA if CD8+.

The TCR alpha and TCR beta cDNA libraries, bearing sample barcodes and UMIs, were generated by 5'RACE using constant-segment primers. In TCRdb, the 5' RACE reads were re-called with MiXCR into one record per CDR3 protein. Of roughly 200,000 distinct CDR3 sequences in the sample, approximately 16% are singletons; the top ten hold approximately 2%. To note about this clonotype: What it recognizes is unknown.

There are 13 residues in the CDR3. The germline gives CDR1 SGHDN, CDR2 FVKESK. V dropped 3 bases and J dropped 8 bases, with 8 bases sitting between them. This chain joins TRBV14 and TRBJ1-6; D is uncertain. This sequence was found in an adult woman who had mild COVID-19 (a few samples of this study predate the infection). Cell type and time point are not known. Sequencing was performed on PBMCs or a T cell subset sorted from them (not recorded which). CDR3 nucleotides: TGTGCCAGCAGCCAGGTTGGATATTCACCCCTCCACTTT. As protein: CASSQVGYSPLHF.